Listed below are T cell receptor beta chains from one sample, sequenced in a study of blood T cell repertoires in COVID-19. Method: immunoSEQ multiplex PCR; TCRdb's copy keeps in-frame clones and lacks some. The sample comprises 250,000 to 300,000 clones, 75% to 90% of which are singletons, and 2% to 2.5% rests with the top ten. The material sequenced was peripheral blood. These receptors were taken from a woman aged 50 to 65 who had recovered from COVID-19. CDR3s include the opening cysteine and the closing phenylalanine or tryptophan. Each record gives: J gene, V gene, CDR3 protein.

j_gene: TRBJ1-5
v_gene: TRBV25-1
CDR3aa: CASSDSTGLDQPQHF

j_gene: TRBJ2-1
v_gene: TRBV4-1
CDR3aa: CASSQRDRGYNEQFF

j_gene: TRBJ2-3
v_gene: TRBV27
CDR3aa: CASSLIGVGTDTQYF

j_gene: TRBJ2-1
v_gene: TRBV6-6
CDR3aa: CASSLDRGAYNEQFF

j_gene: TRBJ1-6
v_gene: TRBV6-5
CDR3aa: CASSPTGQGVSPLHF

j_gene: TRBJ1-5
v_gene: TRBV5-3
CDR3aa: CARSPPSAETQHF

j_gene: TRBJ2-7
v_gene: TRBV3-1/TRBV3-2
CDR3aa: CASSPYSGTEQYF

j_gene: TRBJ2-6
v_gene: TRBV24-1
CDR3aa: CATSDLLLHLRDRVGSSGANVLTF

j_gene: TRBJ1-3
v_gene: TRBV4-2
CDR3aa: CASSQGAPGGTIYF

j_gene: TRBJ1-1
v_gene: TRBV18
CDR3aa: CASSPWTANTEAFF

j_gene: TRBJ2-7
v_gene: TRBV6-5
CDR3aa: CASSQDSYEQYF

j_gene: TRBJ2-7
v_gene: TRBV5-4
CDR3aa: CASSLTGQSYEQYF

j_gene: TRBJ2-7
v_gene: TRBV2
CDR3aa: CASSGQEPSYEQYF

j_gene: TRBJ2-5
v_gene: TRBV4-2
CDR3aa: CASSPGTSGRAGETQYF

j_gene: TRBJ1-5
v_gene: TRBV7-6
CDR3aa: CASSLGAGQPQHF